The 25 T cell receptor beta chains below come from one sample, sequenced in a study of CD8 T cells in ankylosing spondylitis. Each CDR3 protein is one row after TCRdb ran MiXCR on the 5' RACE reads. The sample shows some 9,700 distinct CDR3 sequences, around 6% of them seen only once. The sequenced sample was blood, either unsorted or a sorted T cell fraction (not recorded which). These receptors were taken from a female donor with ankylosing spondylitis or in good health (not recorded which).

Within the sample, this clonotype is medium-sized. CDR3 in amino acids: CASRMEGAGYGYTF. The CDR3 DNA sequence: TGTGCCAGCAGAATGGAGGGGGCCGGCTATGGCTACACCTTC. The chain has TRBV9 and TRBJ1-2; 7 nucleotides agree with TRBD1. Germline CDR1 reads SGDLS; CDR2 reads YYNGEE. The trim removed 5 bases at V and 4 bases at J, leaving 8 bases unmatched. The CDR3 is 14 residues long.

This chain links TRBV9 with TRBJ1-1, with D possibly matching TRBD1 (5 bases). The CDR3 runs 13 residues. Germline V gene sequence: CDR1 SGDLS, CDR2 YYNGEE. Trimming removed 0 bases at V and 6 bases at J, with 9 bases between. The CDR3 DNA is TGTGCCAGCAGCGTAGGCAGGGTATCTGAAGCTTTCTTT. Its translation is CASSVGRVSEAFF.

Ten or more counts support this clonotype. The chain employs TRBV9 and TRBJ2-7, with 7 bases identical to TRBD1. Germline V gives CDR1 SGDLS, CDR2 YYNGEE. The V segment lost 4 bases and the J segment 4 bases; nucleotides outside the gene matches: 5. The CDR3 is 13 residues long. The CDR3 reads CASSSRTGYEQYF. CDR3 nucleotides: TGTGCCAGCAGCTCAAGGACAGGTTACGAGCAGTACTTC.

Within the sample, this clonotype is medium-sized. The rearrangement links TRBV9 to TRBJ2-2; either TRBD1 or TRBD2 may fit D (5 bases each). Trimming removed 3 bases from V and 2 bases from J, with 11 bases in between. The CDR3 runs to 15 residues. Germline lookup yields CDR1 SGDLS and CDR2 YYNGEE. The CDR3 loop reads CASSGGASNTGELFF. In DNA form, the CDR3 reads TGTGCCAGCAGCGGAGGGGCCAGCAACACCGGGGAGCTGTTTTTT.

In this sample, this clonotype turned up many times. This sequence joins TRBV9 and TRBJ2-1; D perhaps matches TRBD2 (6 bases). The CDR3 length is 13 residues. In germline, CDR1 is SGDLS, CDR2 YYNGEE. The ends were cut back, 1 base at V and 8 bases at J, with 10 bases in the middle. The CDR3 bases are TGTGCCAGCAGCGTATACGGGGAGGATGAGCAGTTCTTC. This gives the protein CASSVYGEDEQFF.

Only one count was recorded for this clonotype. The rearrangement uses TRBV9 and TRBJ1-1; no clear D gene. CDR1 SGDLS and CDR2 YYNGEE come from the germline V gene. Trimming cost V 3 bases and J 1 base, with 16 bases left between them. This CDR3 spans 16 amino acids. The DNA for the CDR3 is TGTGCCAGCAGCGCCTCCCTTGGTTCGGGGAACACTGAAGCTTTCTTT. It encodes CASSASLGSGNTEAFF.

In its sample, this clonotype ranks as medium-sized. The chain has TRBV9 and TRBJ1-3; maybe TRBD1 (6 bases). V was cut by 4 bases and J by 0 bases, with 14 bases left in between. The CDR3 has 16 residues. Looked up from germline, CDR1 is SGDLS and CDR2 is YYNGEE. CDR3 sequence: CASSRYGGASGNTIYF. CDR3 nucleotide sequence: TGTGCCAGCAGCCGGTACGGGGGGGCCTCTGGAAACACCATATATTTT. Full variable domain (outside the CDR3, taken from reference TRBV9 and TRBJ1-3): DSGVTQTPKHLITATGQRVTLRCSPRSGDLSVYWYQQSLDQGLQFLIQYYNGEERAKGNILERFSAQQFPDLHSELNLSSLELGDSALYFCASSRYGGASGNTIYFGEGSWLTVV.

The V call is TRBV9, the J call TRBJ2-3; D could derive from TRBD1 or TRBD2 (6 bases each). Germline CDR1 and CDR2: SGDLS and YYNGEE. V lost 5 bases, J lost 2 bases, and 15 bases lay in between. This CDR3 comprises 15 residues. For the CDR3, the DNA is TGTGCCAGCAGAAGGCGGGACACCTACACAGATACGCAGTATTTT. Translated: CASRRRDTYTDTQYF.

This clonotype has ten or more counts. V gene TRBV9 combines with J gene TRBJ2-1; TRBD2 matches 10 bases. Germline CDR1 and CDR2: SGDLS and YYNGEE. This CDR3 is 15 amino acids long. The trim removed 2 bases at V and 7 bases at J, leaving 6 bases unmatched. CDR3: CASSVSSGGLNEQFF. The CDR3 region has the DNA TGTGCCAGCAGCGTGAGTAGCGGGGGGCTTAATGAGCAGTTCTTC.

This clonotype was seen ten or more times. The chain links TRBV9 to TRBJ2-1; 9 bases map to TRBD2. CDR3 length: 18 residues. Germline CDR1 reads SGDLS; CDR2 reads YYNGEE. The ends lost 5 bases at V and 0 bases at J; junction bases unmatched: 12. CDR3 region: CASSDLGGGESSYNEQFF. The CDR3 DNA follows: TGTGCCAGCAGTGACCTGGGCGGGGGGGAGAGCTCCTACAATGAGCAGTTCTTC.

This clonotype was found many times. The V call is TRBV9, the J call TRBJ1-1, with 9 bases matching TRBD1. Per germline, CDR1 SGDLS and CDR2 YYNGEE. This CDR3 contains 15 residues. V shed 0 bases, J shed 5 bases, and the junction held 5 bases outside the gene matches. The CDR3 sequence is CASSVEGQGWTEAFF. The CDR3 coding sequence is TGTGCCAGCAGCGTAGAGGGACAGGGTTGGACTGAAGCTTTCTTT.

In this sample, this clonotype turned up a few times. The chain recombines TRBV9 with TRBJ2-2; 10 positions match TRBD2. Losses at the gene ends were 3 bases for V and 3 bases for J; bases not matched to a gene: 5. The CDR3 length is 16 residues. The germline gives CDR1 SGDLS, CDR2 YYNGEE. The CDR3 region is CASSAAGGIDTGELFF. DNA for the CDR3: TGTGCCAGCAGCGCAGCGGGGGGGATCGACACCGGGGAGCTGTTTTTT.

The chain employs TRBV9 and TRBJ2-2; D uncertain. V lost 4 bases and J lost 5, with 9 bases in between. The CDR3 is 13 residues long. CDR1 SGDLS and CDR2 YYNGEE come from the germline V gene. The CDR3 DNA reads TGTGCCAGCAGCCCACTGCTAACCGGGGAGCTGTTTTTT. This sequence encodes CASSPLLTGELFF.

The sample holds many counts of this clonotype. The rearrangement joins TRBV9 to TRBJ2-1, with 8 bases aligning to TRBD1. Unmatched junction bases numbered 8, after V lost 4 bases and J lost 5 bases. Per the germline V gene, CDR1 is SGDLS and CDR2 is YYNGEE. The length of the CDR3 is 15 residues. CDR3 DNA: TGTGCCAGCAGCCTACGGACAGGGAAAGACAATGAGCAGTTCTTC. Its protein is CASSLRTGKDNEQFF.

This clonotype was found many times. This chain connects TRBV9 to TRBJ2-2; D not resolved. This CDR3 region has 13 residues. V was shortened by 0 bases and J by 7 bases, with 7 bases between the two germline ends. Germline lookup yields CDR1 SGDLS and CDR2 YYNGEE. In DNA, the CDR3 is TGTGCCAGCAGCGTAGGGCCCCACGGGGAGCTGTTTTTT. Protein sequence: CASSVGPHGELFF.

This clonotype showed up many times. CDR3 amino acids: CASGGNNEQFF. The CDR3, as DNA: TGTGCCAGCGGCGGGAACAATGAGCAGTTCTTC. This chain links TRBV9 with TRBJ2-1, with a weak D call TRBD2 (6 bases). V dropped 7 bases and J dropped 5 bases, with 7 bases sitting between them. The CDR3 runs 11 residues. Looked up from germline, CDR1 is SGDLS and CDR2 is YYNGEE.

This clonotype was counted many times. The gene calls are TRBV9 and TRBJ2-1; 9 bases align to TRBD2. V was clipped by 3 bases and J by 1 base; unmatched bases: 5. This CDR3 has 16 amino acids. CDR1 SGDLS and CDR2 YYNGEE come from the germline V gene. The CDR3, as DNA: TGTGCCAGCAGCGCATCTAGCGGGGCGTCCTACAATGAGCAGTTCTTC. This encodes CASSASSGASYNEQFF.

This clonotype was found many times. This chain connects TRBV9 to TRBJ2-5; D is unresolved. The CDR3 covers 14 residues. Trimming left V 0 bases short and J 1 base short, with 7 bases between. Germline CDR1 reads SGDLS; CDR2 reads YYNGEE. For the CDR3, the DNA is TGTGCCAGCAGCGTAGACGCAGTCCAAGAGACCCAGTACTTC. Its protein product is CASSVDAVQETQYF.

This clonotype is termed medium-sized. The chain carries TRBV9 and TRBJ2-5; 9 bases are a match to TRBD2. This CDR3 comprises 17 residues. CDR1 SGDLS and CDR2 YYNGEE come from the germline V gene. Germline trimming cut 0 bases from V and 1 base from J; bases unmatched to any gene: 7. This chain's CDR3 is CASSVEAGGRPQETQYF. The CDR3, as DNA: TGTGCCAGCAGCGTAGAGGCGGGAGGGAGACCCCAAGAGACCCAGTACTTC.

This clonotype occurred a few times. The CDR3 nucleotides read TGTGCCAGCAGCGGCGGACAGACCTACGAGCAGTACTTC. Translated, it gives CASSGGQTYEQYF. V usage is TRBV9 and J usage is TRBJ2-7; TRBD1 is a possible D gene (6 bases). CDR1 is SGDLS and CDR2 is YYNGEE in the germline V gene. This CDR3 is 13 amino acids long. Between the trimmed V and J ends, which lost 3 bases and 2 bases, there was a span of 9 bases. Full variable domain (missing parts from reference TRBV9 and TRBJ2-7): DSGVTQTPKHLITATGQRVTLRCSPRSGDLSVYWYQQSLDQGLQFLIQYYNGEERAKGNILERFSAQQFPDLHSELNLSSLELGDSALYFCASSGGQTYEQYFGPGTRLTVT.

In its sample, this clonotype is large (0.1 to 1%). The gene calls are TRBV9 and TRBJ2-7, with 7 bases identical to TRBD1. There are 14 residues in the CDR3. Trimming took 2 bases from V and 2 from J; bases not matched to a gene: 4. Germline CDR1 reads SGDLS; CDR2 reads YYNGEE. CDR3: CASSVTGSTYEQYF. The DNA for the CDR3 is TGTGCCAGCAGCGTGACAGGGAGTACCTACGAGCAGTACTTC.

This clonotype was seen at least ten times. The J gene is TRBJ2-1, the V gene TRBV9, with TRBD2 matching over 9 bases. The germline V gene has CDR1 SGDLS and CDR2 YYNGEE. The CDR3 sequence is 15 residues long. Trimming cost V 4 bases and J 9 bases; bases outside gene matches: 11. The CDR3 here is CASSLELTSGFEQFF. CDR3 DNA sequence: TGTGCCAGCAGCCTCGAATTGACTAGCGGCTTTGAGCAGTTCTTC.

This clonotype was seen ten or more times. V is TRBV9 and J is TRBJ2-2; D might be TRBD1 (6 bases). Germline assignment: CDR1 SGDLS and CDR2 YYNGEE. The CDR3 is 13 amino acids. V was pared by 3 bases and J by 7 bases, with 10 bases between. CDR3 sequence reads: CASSAQGLGELFF. As DNA, the CDR3 is TGTGCCAGCAGCGCTCAGGGGCTCGGGGAGCTGTTTTTT.

This clonotype came up many times. The genes are TRBV9 and TRBJ1-1, with 8 bases that match TRBD1. This CDR3 has 13 amino acids. With V trimmed by 0 bases and J by 8 bases, 3 bases remained unmatched. Germline assignment: CDR1 SGDLS and CDR2 YYNGEE. CDR3 in DNA: TGTGCCAGCAGCGTAGTAGGACAGGGAGAAGCTTTCTTT. Translated, it gives CASSVVGQGEAFF.

This clonotype is labeled as medium-sized. This chain uses TRBV9 with TRBJ2-1; D might be TRBD2 (6 bases). Germline CDR1 is SGDLS and CDR2 is YYNGEE. This CDR3 contains 15 residues. Trimming removed 4 bases at V and 6 bases at J, with 17 bases between. The CDR3, as DNA: TGTGCCAGCAGCCCCAGCGGGCTACACTTCAATGAGCAGTTCTTC. The encoded protein is CASSPSGLHFNEQFF.